This is a list of T cell receptor beta chains from one sample in a study of blood T cells in healthy people across ages. TCRdb reanalysed the 5' RACE reads using MiXCR and keeps one entry per CDR3 protein. Of around 520,000 distinct CDR3 sequences detected, about 29% appear once; the ten largest clones hold about 3.3%. These data were likewise used in another study, on T cells of mothers and their children.

Sample: blood. These receptors all stem from a boy aged 2-15 years in good health. CDR3s include the opening cysteine and the closing phenylalanine or tryptophan. Each record gives: J gene, V gene, CDR3 protein.

>TRBJ2-7|TRBV5-1
CVSSLGGNGIEQYF
>TRBJ1-2|TRBV5-4
CASSLFDKEGYTF
>TRBJ1-5|TRBV10-3
CATRVLGNQPQHF
>TRBJ2-5|TRBV24-1
CATSDSAGTDEETQYF
>TRBJ2-1|TRBV4-3
CASGQAAQSYNEQFF
>TRBJ2-1|TRBV29-1
CSVKEPYNEQFF
>TRBJ2-7|TRBV4-1
CASSPLAGGMGGQYF
>NA|TRBV6-2/TRBV6-3
CASSQIDPLAEQFF
>TRBJ1-2|TRBV12-3/TRBV12-4
CASSPGRITNYGYTF
>TRBJ2-7|TRBV6-5
CASSQKLDPYEQYF
>TRBJ2-4|TRBV28
CASSEEALAKNIQYF
>TRBJ1-2|TRBV6-5
CASSSPGGASGYTF
>TRBJ1-5|TRBV7-9
CASSLGQGYSNQPQHF
>TRBJ1-6|TRBV4-1
CASSQGSALDLGSPLHF
>TRBJ1-3|TRBV7-2
CASSPRVNRGSGNTIYF
>TRBJ2-2|TRBV25-1
CASALSTGELFF
>TRBJ2-5|TRBV4-3
CASSQEVPSGKETQYF
>TRBJ1-4|TRBV5-1
CASSLGGTGEEKLFF
>TRBJ1-2|TRBV7-6
CASSTGPGYGYTF
>TRBJ2-1|TRBV7-9
CASSASAGDEQFF
>TRBJ1-4|TRBV28
CASRSQGAGEKLFF
>NA|TRBV20-1
CSARSASGILRNSYEQYF
>NA|TRBV29-1
CSGQTRTDPRYYEQYF
>TRBJ2-7|TRBV5-5
CASSLEWNSYEQYF
>TRBJ2-1|TRBV4-2
CASSQASRTSVRYQSSYNEQFF
>TRBJ2-7|TRBV29-1
CSVEEQGAYEQYF
>TRBJ2-7|TRBV18
CASRPLDGLNEQYF
>TRBJ2-1|TRBV6-5
CASKMYNEQFF
>TRBJ2-1|TRBV5-1
CASSRQGIAGGYNEQFF
>TRBJ1-1|TRBV7-8
CASSLARGRLNTEAFF
>TRBJ2-7|TRBV15
CATSGAGVGGEQYF
>TRBJ1-4|TRBV9
CASSEGTAFATNEKLFF
>TRBJ2-1|TRBV6-4
CASSPLAGVYNEQFF
>TRBJ2-5|TRBV29-1
CSVGSETGVGETQYF
>TRBJ2-7|TRBV7-2
CASSWTSGREHEQYF
>TRBJ2-3|TRBV5-1
CASSHVSGSSDTQYF
>NA|TRBV13
CASSLEGGRAPYEQYF
>TRBJ2-1|TRBV29-1
CSVEDWRSPYNEQFF
>NA|TRBV7-9
CASSLAGGGRNEQYF
>TRBJ1-2|TRBV12-3/TRBV12-4
CASRLTGSHIGYAF
>TRBJ2-1|TRBV3-1
CASSQVGTSGGSSYNEQFF
>TRBJ1-1|TRBV7-9
CASSPITEEAFF
>TRBJ2-1|TRBV29-1
CSVSPTSEEQFF
>TRBJ1-2|TRBV7-8
CASSFPDPVYGYTF
>TRBJ2-2|TRBV11-2
CASRTTPLRGPTGELFF
>TRBJ1-1|TRBV6-5
CASSFQQGVTFF